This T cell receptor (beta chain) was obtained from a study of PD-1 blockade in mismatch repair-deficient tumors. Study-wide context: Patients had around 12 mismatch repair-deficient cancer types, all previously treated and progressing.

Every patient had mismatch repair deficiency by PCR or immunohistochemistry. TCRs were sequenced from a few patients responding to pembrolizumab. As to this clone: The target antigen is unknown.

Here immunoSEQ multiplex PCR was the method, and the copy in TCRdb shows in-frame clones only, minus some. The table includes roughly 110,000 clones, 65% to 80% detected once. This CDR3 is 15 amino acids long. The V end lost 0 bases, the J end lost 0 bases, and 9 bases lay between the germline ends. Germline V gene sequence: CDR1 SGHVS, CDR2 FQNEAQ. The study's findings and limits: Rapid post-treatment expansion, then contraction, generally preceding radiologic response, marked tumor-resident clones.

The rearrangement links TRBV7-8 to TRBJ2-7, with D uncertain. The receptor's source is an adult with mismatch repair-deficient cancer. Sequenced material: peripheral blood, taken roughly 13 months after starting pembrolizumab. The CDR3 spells CASSLARQASYEQYF. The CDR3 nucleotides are TGTGCCAGCAGCTTAGCGCGTCAGGCCTCCTACGAGCAGTACTTC. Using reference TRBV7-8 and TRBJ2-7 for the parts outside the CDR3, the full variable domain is GAGVSQSPRYKVAKRGQDVALRCDPISGHVSLFWYQQALGQGPEFLTYFQNEAQLDKSGLPSDRFFAERPEGSVSTLKIQRTQQEDSAVYLCASSLARQASYEQYFGPGTRLTVT.